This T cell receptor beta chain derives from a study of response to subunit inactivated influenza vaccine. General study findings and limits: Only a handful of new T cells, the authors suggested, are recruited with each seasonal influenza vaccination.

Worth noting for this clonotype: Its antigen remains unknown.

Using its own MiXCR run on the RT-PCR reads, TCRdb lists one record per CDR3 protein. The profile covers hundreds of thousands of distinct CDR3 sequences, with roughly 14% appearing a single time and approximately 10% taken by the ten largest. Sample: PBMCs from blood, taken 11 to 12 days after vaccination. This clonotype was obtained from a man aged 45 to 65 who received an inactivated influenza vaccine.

In DNA form, the CDR3 reads TGCGCCAGCAGCTTCCTCGGGGAGAACACCGGGGAGCTGTTTTTT. Translation: CASSFLGENTGELFF. The rearrangement links TRBV5-1 to TRBJ2-2; a possible D gene is TRBD2 (5 bases). CDR1 is SGHRS, CDR2 YFSETQ, per germline. CDR3 size: 15 residues. Between the trimmed V and J ends, which lost 2 bases and 1 base, there was a span of 9 bases. Based on the CDR3 plus reference TRBV5-1 and TRBJ2-2, the full variable domain is KAGVTQTPRYLIKTRGQQVTLSCSPISGHRSVSWYQQTPGQGLQFLFEYFSETQRNKGNFPGRFSGRQFSNSRSEMNVSTLELGDSALYLCASSFLGENTGELFFGEGSRLTVL.